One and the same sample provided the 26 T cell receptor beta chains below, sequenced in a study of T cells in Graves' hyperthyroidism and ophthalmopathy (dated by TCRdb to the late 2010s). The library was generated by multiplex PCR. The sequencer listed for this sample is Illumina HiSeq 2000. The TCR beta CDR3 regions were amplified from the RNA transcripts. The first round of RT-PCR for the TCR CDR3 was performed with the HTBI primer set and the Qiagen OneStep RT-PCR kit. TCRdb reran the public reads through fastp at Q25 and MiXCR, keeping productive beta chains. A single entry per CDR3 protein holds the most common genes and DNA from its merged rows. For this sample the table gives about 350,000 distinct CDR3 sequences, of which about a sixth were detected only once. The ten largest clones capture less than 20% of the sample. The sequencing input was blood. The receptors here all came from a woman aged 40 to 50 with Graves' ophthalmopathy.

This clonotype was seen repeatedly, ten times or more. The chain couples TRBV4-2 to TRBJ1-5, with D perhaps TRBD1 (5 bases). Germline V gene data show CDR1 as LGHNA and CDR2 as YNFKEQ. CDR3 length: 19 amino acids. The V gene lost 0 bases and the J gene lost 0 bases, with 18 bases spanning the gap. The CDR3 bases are TGTGCCAGCAGCCAAGAAAAGGCAGGGAGGAGAGGTAGCAATCAGCCCCAGCATTTT. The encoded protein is CASSQEKAGRRGSNQPQHF.

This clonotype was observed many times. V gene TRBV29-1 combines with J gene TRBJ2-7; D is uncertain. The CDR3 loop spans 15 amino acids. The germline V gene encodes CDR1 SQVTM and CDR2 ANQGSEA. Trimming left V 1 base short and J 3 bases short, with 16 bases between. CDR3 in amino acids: CSVEVWQSEVYEQYF. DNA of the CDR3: TGCAGCGTTGAAGTTTGGCAGAGCGAAGTCTACGAGCAGTACTTC.

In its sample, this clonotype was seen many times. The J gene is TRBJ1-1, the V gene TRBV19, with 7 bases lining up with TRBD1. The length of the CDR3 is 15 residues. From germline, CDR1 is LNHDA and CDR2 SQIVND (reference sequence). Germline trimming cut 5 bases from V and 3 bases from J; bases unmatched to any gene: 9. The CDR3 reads CASSRQGGGDTEAFF. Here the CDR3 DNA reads TGTGCCAGTAGTCGGCAAGGAGGGGGCGACACTGAAGCTTTCTTT.

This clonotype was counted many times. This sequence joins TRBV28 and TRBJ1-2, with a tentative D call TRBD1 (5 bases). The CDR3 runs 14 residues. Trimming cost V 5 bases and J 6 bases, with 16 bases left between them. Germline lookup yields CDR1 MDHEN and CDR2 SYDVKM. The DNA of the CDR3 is TGTGCCAGCAGTACCATAGTCAGGGACGATGGCTACACCTTC. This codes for CASSTIVRDDGYTF.

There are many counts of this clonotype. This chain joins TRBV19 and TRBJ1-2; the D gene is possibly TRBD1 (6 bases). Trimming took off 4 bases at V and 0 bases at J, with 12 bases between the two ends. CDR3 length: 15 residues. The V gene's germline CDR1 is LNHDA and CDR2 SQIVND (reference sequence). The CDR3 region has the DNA TGTGCCAGTAGTACGGGGGCCTCCCCTAACTATGGCTACACCTTC. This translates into CASSTGASPNYGYTF. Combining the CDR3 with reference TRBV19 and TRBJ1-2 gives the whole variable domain DGGITQSPKYLFRKEGQNVTLSCEQNLNHDAMYWYRQDPGQGLRLIYYSQIVNDFQKGDIAEGYSVSREKKESFPLTVTSAQKNPTAFYLCASSTGASPNYGYTFGSGTRLTVV.

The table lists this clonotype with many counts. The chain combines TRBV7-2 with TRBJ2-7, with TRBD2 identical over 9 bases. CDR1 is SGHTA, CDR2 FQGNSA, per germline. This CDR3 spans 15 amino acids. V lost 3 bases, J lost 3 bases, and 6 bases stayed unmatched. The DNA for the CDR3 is TGTGCCAGCAGCTTTAAGGAGACTAGCGGCTACGAGCAGTACTTC. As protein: CASSFKETSGYEQYF.

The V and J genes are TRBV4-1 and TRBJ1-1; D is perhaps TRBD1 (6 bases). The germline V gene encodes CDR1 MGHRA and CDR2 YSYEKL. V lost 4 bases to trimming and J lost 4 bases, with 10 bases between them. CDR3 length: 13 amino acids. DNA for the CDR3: TGCGCCAGCAGCCCCCCACAGGGCACTGAAGCTTTCTTT. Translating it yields CASSPPQGTEAFF.

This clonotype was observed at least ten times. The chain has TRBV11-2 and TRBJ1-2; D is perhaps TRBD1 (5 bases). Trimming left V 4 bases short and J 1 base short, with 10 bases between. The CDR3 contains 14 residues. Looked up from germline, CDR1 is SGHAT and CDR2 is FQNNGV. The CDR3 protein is CASSSGGDNYGYTF. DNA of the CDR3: TGTGCCAGCAGCTCCGGGGGGGATAACTATGGCTACACCTTC.

The CDR3 DNA is TGTGCCAGCAGTATGGTACAGGAAAACACTGAAGCTTTCTTT. Encoded protein: CASSMVQENTEAFF. The genes are TRBV28 and TRBJ1-1; tentatively, D is TRBD1 (5 bases). V shed 5 bases and J shed 2 bases, with 12 bases lying between them. Germline CDR1 reads MDHEN; CDR2 reads SYDVKM. The CDR3 is made up of 14 amino acids.

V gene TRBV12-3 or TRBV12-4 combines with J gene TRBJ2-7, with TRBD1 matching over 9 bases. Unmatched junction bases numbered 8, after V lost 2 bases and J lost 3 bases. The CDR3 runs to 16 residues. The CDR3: CASSLRDRADLYEQYF. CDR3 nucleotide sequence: TGTGCCAGCAGTTTAAGGGACAGGGCGGACCTCTACGAGCAGTACTTC.

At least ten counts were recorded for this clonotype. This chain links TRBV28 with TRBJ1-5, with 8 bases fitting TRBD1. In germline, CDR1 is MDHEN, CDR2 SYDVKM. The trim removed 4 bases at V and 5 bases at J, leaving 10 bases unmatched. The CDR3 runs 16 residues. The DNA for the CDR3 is TGTGCCAGCAGTTCGAGAAAACAGGGGGGCTATCAGCCCCAGCATTTT. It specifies CASSSRKQGGYQPQHF.

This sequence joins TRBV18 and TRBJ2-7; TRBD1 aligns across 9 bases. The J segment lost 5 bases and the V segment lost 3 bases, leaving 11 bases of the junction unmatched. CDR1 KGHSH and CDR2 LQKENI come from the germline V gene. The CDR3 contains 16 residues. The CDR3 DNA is TGTGCCAGCTCACCTCTCCCGGGACAGGGCCTCCACGAGCAGTACTTC. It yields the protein CASSPLPGQGLHEQYF. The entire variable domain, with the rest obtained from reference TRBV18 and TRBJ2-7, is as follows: NAGVMQNPRHLVRRRGQEARLRCSPMKGHSHVYWYRQLPEEGLKFMVYLQKENIIDESGMPKERFSAEFPKEGPSILRIQQVVRGDSAAYFCASSPLPGQGLHEQYFGPGTRLTVT.

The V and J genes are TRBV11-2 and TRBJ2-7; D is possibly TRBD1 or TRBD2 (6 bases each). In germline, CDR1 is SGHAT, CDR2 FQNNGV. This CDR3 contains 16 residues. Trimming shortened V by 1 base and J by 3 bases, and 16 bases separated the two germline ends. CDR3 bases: TGTGCCAGCAGCTTAGTGGGGGGCCAATTTGTCTACGAGCAGTACTTC. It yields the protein CASSLVGGQFVYEQYF. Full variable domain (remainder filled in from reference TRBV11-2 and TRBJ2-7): EAGVAQSPRYKIIEKRQSVAFWCNPISGHATLYWYQQILGQGPKLLIQFQNNGVVDDSQLPKDRFSAERLKGVDSTLKIQPAKLEDSAVYLCASSLVGGQFVYEQYFGPGTRLTVT.

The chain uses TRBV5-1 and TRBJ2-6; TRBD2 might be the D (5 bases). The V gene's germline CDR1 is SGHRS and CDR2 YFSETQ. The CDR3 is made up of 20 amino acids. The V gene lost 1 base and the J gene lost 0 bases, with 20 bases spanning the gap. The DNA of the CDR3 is TGCGCCAGCAGCTTGTTAGGACTTGGAGGAGGCCGCTCTGGGGCCAACGTCCTGACTTTC. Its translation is CASSLLGLGGGRSGANVLTF.

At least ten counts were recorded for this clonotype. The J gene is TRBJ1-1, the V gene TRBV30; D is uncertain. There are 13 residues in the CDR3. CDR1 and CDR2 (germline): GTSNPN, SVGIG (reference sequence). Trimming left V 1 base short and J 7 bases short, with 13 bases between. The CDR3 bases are TGTGCCTGGAGTGGATCCTCGGTAGGTGAAGCTTTCTTT. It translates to CAWSGSSVGEAFF.

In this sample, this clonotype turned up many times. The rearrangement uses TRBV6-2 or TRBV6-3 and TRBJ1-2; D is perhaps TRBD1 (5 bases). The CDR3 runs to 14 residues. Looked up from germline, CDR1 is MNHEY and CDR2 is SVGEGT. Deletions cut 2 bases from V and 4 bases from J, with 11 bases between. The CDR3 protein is CASSYDGTVYGYTF. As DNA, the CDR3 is TGTGCCAGCAGTTACGACGGGACTGTCTATGGCTACACCTTC.

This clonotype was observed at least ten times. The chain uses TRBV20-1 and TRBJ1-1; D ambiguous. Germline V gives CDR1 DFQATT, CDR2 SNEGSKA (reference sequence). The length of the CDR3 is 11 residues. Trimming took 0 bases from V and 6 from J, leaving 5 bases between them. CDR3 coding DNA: TGCAGTGCTAGAGATGTTCCTGAAGCTTTCTTT. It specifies CSARDVPEAFF.

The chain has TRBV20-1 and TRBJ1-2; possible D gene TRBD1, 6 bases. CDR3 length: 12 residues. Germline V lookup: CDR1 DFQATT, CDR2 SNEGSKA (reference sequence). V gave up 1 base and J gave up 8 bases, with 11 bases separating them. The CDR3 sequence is CSARANRAGYTF. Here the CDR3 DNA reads TGCAGTGCTAGAGCGAACAGGGCAGGCTACACCTTC.

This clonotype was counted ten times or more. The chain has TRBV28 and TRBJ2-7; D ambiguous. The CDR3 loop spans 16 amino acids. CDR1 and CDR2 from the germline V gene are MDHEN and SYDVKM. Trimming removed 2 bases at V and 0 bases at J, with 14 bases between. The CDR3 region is CASSLPQWGRSYEQYF. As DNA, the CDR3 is TGTGCCAGCAGTTTACCACAGTGGGGTCGCTCCTACGAGCAGTACTTC.

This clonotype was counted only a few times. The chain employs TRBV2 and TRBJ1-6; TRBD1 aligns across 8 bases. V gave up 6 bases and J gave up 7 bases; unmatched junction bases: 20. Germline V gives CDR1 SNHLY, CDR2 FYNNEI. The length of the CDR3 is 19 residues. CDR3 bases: TGTGCCAGCAGACCAATCCGGGCCTACGGACAGGGCCAAAATTCACCCCTCCACTTT. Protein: CASRPIRAYGQGQNSPLHF.

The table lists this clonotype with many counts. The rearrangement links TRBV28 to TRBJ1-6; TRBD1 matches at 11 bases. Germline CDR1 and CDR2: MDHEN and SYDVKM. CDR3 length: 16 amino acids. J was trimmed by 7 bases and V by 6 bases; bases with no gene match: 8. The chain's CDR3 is CASSLLDRGLNSPLHF. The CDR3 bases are TGTGCCAGCAGCCTATTGGACAGGGGGCTGAATTCACCCCTCCACTTT.

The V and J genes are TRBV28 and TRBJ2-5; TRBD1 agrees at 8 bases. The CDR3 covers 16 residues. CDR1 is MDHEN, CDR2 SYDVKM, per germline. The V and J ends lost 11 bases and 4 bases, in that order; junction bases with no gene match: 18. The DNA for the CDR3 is TGTGCCGTCAGCAAGCCCGACAGGGGAGGTGGAGAGACCCAGTACTTC. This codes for CAVSKPDRGGGETQYF.

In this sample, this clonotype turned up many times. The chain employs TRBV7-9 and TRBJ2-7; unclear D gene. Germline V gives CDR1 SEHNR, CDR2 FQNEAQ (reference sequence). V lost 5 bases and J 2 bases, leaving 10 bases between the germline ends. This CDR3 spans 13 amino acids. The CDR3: CASSPKGPYEQYF. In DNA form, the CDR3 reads TGTGCCAGCAGCCCAAAAGGGCCCTACGAGCAGTACTTC.

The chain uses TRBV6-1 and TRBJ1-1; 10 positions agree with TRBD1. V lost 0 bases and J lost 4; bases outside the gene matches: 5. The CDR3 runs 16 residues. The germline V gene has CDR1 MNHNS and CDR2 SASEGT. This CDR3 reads CASSEAIGDRGTEAFF. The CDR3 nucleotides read TGTGCCAGCAGTGAAGCGATCGGGGACAGGGGCACTGAAGCTTTCTTT.

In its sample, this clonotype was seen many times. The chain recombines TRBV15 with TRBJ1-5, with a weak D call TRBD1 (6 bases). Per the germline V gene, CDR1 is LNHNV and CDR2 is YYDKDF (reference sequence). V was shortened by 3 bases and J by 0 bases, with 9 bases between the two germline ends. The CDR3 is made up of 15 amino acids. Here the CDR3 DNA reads TGTGCCACCAGCAGGGACAGCTATAGCAATCAGCCCCAGCATTTT. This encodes CATSRDSYSNQPQHF.

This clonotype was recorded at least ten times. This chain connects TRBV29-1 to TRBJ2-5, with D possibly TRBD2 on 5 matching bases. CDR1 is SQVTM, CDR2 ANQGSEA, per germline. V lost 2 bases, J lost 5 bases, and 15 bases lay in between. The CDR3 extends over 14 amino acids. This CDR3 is CSVESAGPGETQYF. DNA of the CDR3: TGCAGCGTTGAATCGGCGGGCCCTGGGGAGACCCAGTACTTC. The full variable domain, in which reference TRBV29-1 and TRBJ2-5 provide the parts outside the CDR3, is SAVISQKPSRDICQRGTSLTIQCQVDSQVTMMFWYRQQPGQSLTLIATANQGSEATYESGFVIDKFPISRPNLTFSTLTVSNMSPEDSSIYLCSVESAGPGETQYFGPGTRLLVL.